Listed below are T cell receptor beta chains from one sample, sequenced in a study of cytomegalovirus exposure and HLA in healthy donors. Assay used: immunoSEQ multiplex PCR; TCRdb lists only in-frame clones, some missing. This table has around 190,000 clones, 79% appearing once. Sequenced material: PBMCs. These receptor sequences come from a young woman in good health and CMV-seronegative. CDR3s leave out the opening cysteine and the closing phenylalanine or tryptophan. Fields, in order: V gene, D gene, J gene, CDR3 protein. A D gene is named only where the DNA matches it firmly.

TRBV7-8	TRBD1	TRBJ1-1	ASSLGGQGEGNTEAF
TRBV7-3	.	TRBJ1-1	ATSIRAGSEAF
TRBV7-5	.	TRBJ1-2	ARSIRTGWNYGYT
TRBV30	.	TRBJ1-6	AWSRGGSSYNSPLH
TRBV27	.	TRBJ2-7	ASSLAHSIAGDTYEQY
TRBV7-9	TRBD1	TRBJ1-6	ASSPGTGTNSPLH
TRBV5-6	.	TRBJ1-2	ASSLVTGLYGYT
TRBV2	.	TRBJ1-1	ASSEVGRDSKKAF
TRBV5-1	TRBD2	TRBJ2-7	ASSLAWEGYEQY
TRBV14	.	TRBJ1-6	ASSLTGGVQVSPLH
TRBV7-6	.	TRBJ1-1	ASSLPTAAEAF
TRBV28	TRBD2	TRBJ2-1	ASSLPGTRVNEQF
TRBV28	.	TRBJ2-5	ASRPTTGVQETQY
TRBV30	TRBD2	TRBJ2-2	AWSRLAGGAGELF
TRBV7-9	TRBD2	TRBJ2-2	ASSSWTSGRANTGELF
TRBV5-1	TRBD1	TRBJ1-1	ASSSTGVGPEAF